What follows is one T cell receptor beta chain and its context. What it binds is not known. The germline CDR1 and CDR2 sequences are SEHNR and FQNEAQ (reference sequence). The CDR3 loop spans 15 amino acids. V was pared by 4 bases and J by 2 bases, with 3 bases of the junction left unmatched. Assay used: immunoSEQ multiplex PCR; TCRdb lists only in-frame clones, some missing. This table holds some 2,500,000 clones, 80% to 95% found once. This entry belongs to a study of shared clonotypes between healthy human individuals. The study's findings and limits: Even with large depth, rarefaction showed that sorted-subset sequencing was incomplete. Among non-shared clonotypes, generation probabilities were lower than among those shared by all four donors.

The chain couples TRBV7-9 to TRBJ2-3; TRBD2 aligns across 10 bases. The clonotype comes from a man aged 18 to 30 in good health. Some clones in this sample may be carry-over from other donors' samples. Sequencing was carried out using naive CD4+ T cells from PBMCs. As to subset: CD45RA+ positively selected. The CDR3: CASSSGLANTDTQYF. CDR3 nucleotide sequence: TGTGCCAGCAGCTCGGGACTAGCGAACACAGATACGCAGTATTTT.